This T cell receptor (beta chain) was found in a study of blood T cell repertoires in COVID-19. Background on the study: The United States, Italy and Spain supplied acute and convalescent COVID-19 samples. From T cells, B-cell-depleted T cells, or PBMCs came the material, which was cDNA or gDNA.

Original data processing: Amplification of reference gene primers provided the estimated nucleated cell counts. Measured with immunoSEQ multiplex PCR; TCRdb has only the in-frame clones, and not every one. V, J and clone size reflect that table, while D and trimming were determined from the DNA. Among under 300,000 clones listed, around 85% were seen once. In its sample, this clone was seen once. The receptor was derived from a man aged 55 to 70 with acute or convalescent COVID-19. The source material was peripheral blood.

The CDR3 loop is CATSEGRTSGSYEQYF. The CDR3 region has the DNA TGTGCCACCAGTGAGGGAAGGACTAGCGGGAGTTACGAGCAGTACTTC. The J gene is TRBJ2-7, the V gene TRBV24-1; TRBD2 matches at 13 bases. Unmatched junction bases numbered 6, after V lost 4 bases and J lost 4 bases. This CDR3 is built from 16 residues. Looked up from germline, CDR1 is KGHDR and CDR2 is SFDVKD.